This TCR beta chain was found in a study of T cells in tuberculosis. Sorting used thawed, overnight-rested PBMC stained with anti-CD3, a viability dye and GMM-loaded CD1B tetramer. The lipid loaded on the CD1B tetramers was C32 glucose monomycolate from Rhodococcus equi. Assay used: immunoSEQ multiplex PCR; TCRdb lists only in-frame clones, some missing. The sample shows about 59,000 clones, 81% of them seen only once. Germline V CDR1 and CDR2: SGHTA, FQGNSA. The V segment lost 0 bases and the J segment 5 bases; nucleotides outside the gene matches: 6. The CDR3 spans 15 residues. The specimen sequenced was CD1b-GMM tetramer-negative cells sorted from PBMCs. The chain couples TRBV7-2 to TRBJ1-1, with 7 bases fitting TRBD1. The receptor was derived from an adult woman with latent tuberculosis. In nucleotides, the CDR3 is TGTGCCAGCAGCTTAGCATCCAGGGGGGATACTGAAGCTTTCTTT. This encodes CASSLASRGDTEAFF.